This T cell receptor beta chain was recovered during a study of cytomegalovirus exposure and HLA in healthy donors. The wider study: Unique TCRs from HLA-typed donors, some 85 million of them, were held in an early data release.

On this clone itself: No antigen is known for it.

Germline V gene data show CDR1 as SGHDN and CDR2 as FVKESK. The CDR3 covers 13 residues. Trimming cost V 0 bases and J 10 bases, with 10 bases left between them. PCR amplification relied on 60 Vbeta primers (plus 13 Jbeta primers). Clones were sequenced by immunoSEQ multiplex PCR, and TCRdb holds only the in-frame ones, with some missing. The sample has roughly 100,000 clones, around 77% seen once. Unrecorded immune exposure was likely among donors, who were nominally healthy when sampled. Study results and caveats: In a later analysis, several top co-occurrence clusters appeared linked to parvovirus B19, influenza, CMV and Epstein-Barr virus. It was shown in a later analysis that HLA-associated TCR beta chains were more clonally expanded than other, equally common chains.

The source is a male donor in good health and CMV-seropositive. The sequenced sample was PBMCs. The chain uses TRBV14 and TRBJ1-5, with D possibly matching TRBD1 (6 bases). CDR3 DNA: TGTGCCAGCAGCCAAGAGAGGGACACTCCCCAGCATTTT. This gives the protein CASSQERDTPQHF.